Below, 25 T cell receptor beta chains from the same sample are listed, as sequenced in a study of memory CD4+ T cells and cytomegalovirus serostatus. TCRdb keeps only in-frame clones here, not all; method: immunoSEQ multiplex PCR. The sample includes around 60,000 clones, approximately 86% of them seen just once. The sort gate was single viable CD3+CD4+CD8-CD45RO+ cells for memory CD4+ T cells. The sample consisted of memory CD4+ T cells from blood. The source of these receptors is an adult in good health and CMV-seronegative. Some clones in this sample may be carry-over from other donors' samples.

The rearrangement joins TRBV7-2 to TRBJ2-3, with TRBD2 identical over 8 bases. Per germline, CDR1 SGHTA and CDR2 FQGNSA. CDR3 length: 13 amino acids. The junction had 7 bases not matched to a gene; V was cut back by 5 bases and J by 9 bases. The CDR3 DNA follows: TGTGCCAGCAGCCCAAACGGGGGGGACACGCAGTATTTT. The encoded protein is CASSPNGGDTQYF.

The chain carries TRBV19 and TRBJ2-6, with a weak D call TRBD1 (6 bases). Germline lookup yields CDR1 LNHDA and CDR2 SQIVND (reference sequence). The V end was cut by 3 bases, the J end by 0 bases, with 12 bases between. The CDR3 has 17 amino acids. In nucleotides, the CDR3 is TGTGCCAGTAGTATGCCACAGGGAAGCTCTGGGGCCAACGTCCTGACTTTC. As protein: CASSMPQGSSGANVLTF.

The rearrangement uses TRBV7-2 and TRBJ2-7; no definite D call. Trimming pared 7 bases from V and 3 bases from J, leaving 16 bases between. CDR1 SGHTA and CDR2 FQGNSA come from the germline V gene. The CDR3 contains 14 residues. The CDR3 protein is CASTKGHSSYEQYF. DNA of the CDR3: TGTGCCAGCACCAAAGGCCACTCAAGCTACGAGCAGTACTTC.

CDR3 DNA: TGCGCCAGCAGCCAAGTCGTTAGAGACGTCGTCGAGCAGTTCTTC. Translation gives CASSQVVRDVVEQFF. This sequence joins TRBV4-1 and TRBJ2-1; D uncertain. The germline V gene encodes CDR1 MGHRA and CDR2 YSYEKL. Trimming left V 1 base short and J 10 bases short, with 17 bases between. This CDR3 contains 15 residues.

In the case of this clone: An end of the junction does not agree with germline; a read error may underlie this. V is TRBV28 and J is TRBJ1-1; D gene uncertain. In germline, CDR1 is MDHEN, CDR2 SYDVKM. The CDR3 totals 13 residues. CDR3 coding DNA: TGTGCCAGCAGTAAGGCCGGGAGCACTGGAGCTTTCTTT. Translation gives CASSKAGSTGAFF.

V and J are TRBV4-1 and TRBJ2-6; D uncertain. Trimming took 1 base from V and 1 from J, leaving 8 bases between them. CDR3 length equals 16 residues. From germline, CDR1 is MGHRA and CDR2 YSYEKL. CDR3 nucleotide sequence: TGCGCCAGCAGCCAAGTAGGCGTATCTGGGGCCAACGTCCTGACTTTC. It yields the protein CASSQVGVSGANVLTF.

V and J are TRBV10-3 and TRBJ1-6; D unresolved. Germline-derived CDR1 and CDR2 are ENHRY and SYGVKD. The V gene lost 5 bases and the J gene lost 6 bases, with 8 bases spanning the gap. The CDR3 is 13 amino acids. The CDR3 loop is CAISLGLNSPLHF. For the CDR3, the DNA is TGTGCCATCAGTTTAGGCCTTAATTCACCCCTCCACTTT.

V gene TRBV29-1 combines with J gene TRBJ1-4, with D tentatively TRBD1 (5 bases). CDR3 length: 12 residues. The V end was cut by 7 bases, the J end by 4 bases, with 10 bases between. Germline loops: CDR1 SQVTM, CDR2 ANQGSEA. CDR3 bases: TGCAGCGGAGGTGGGGGTAATGAAAAACTGTTTTTT. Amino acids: CSGGGGNEKLFF.

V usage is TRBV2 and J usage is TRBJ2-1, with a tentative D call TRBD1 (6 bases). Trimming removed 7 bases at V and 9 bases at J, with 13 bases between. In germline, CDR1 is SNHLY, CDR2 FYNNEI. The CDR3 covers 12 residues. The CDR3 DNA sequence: TGTGCCAGCACGGGGACACATGGTGAGCAGTTCTTC. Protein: CASTGTHGEQFF.

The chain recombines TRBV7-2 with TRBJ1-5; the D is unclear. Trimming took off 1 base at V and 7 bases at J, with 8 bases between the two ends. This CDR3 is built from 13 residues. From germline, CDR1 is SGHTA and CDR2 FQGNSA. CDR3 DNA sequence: TGTGCCAGCAGCTTAGAGGCCAGCCAGCCCCAGCATTTT. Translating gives CASSLEASQPQHF.

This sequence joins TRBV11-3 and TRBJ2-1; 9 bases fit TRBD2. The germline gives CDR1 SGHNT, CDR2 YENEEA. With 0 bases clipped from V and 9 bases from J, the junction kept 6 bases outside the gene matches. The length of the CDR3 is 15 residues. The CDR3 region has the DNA TGTGCCAGCAGCTTAGATCCTTCGCGGGAGGGTGAGCAGTTCTTC. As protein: CASSLDPSREGEQFF.

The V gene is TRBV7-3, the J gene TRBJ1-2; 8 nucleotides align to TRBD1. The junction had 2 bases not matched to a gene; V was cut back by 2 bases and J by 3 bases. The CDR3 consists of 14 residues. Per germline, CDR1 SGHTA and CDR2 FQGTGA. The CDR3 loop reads CASSLGQGDYGYTF. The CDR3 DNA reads TGTGCCAGCAGCTTAGGACAGGGCGACTATGGCTACACCTTC. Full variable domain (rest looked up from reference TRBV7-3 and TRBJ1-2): GAGVSQTPSNKVTEKGKYVELRCDPISGHTALYWYRQSLGQGPEFLIYFQGTGAADDSGLPNDRFFAVRPEGSVSTLKIQRTERGDSAVYLCASSLGQGDYGYTFGSGTRLTVV.

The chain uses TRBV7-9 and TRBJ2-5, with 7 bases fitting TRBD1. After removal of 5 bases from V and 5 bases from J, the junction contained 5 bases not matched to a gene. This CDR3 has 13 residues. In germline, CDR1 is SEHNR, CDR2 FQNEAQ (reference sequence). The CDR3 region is CASSRGRGETQYF. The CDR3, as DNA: TGTGCCAGCAGCAGGGGGCGCGGGGAGACCCAGTACTTC.

The CDR3 DNA reads as TGTGCCAGCAGCCGAGACGGACCTTATGGCTACACCTTC. This gives the protein CASSRDGPYGYTF. This chain uses TRBV6-6 with TRBJ1-2; no reliable D call. The V end lost 6 bases, the J end lost 5 bases, and 13 bases lay between the germline ends. Germline CDR1 reads MNHNY; CDR2 reads SVGAGI (reference sequence). The CDR3 contains 13 residues.

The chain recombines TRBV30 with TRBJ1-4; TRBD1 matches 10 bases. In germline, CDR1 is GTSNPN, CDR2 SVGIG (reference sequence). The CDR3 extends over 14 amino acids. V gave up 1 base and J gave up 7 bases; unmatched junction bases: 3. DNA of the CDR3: TGTGCCTGGAGTGCAGGACAGGGGGTTGAAAAACTGTTTTTT. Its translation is CAWSAGQGVEKLFF.

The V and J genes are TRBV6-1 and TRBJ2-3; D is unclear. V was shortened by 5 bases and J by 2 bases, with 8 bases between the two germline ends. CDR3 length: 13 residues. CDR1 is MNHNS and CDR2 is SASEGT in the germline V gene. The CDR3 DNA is TGTGCCAGCAGTCCTACTTACACAGATACGCAGTATTTT. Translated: CASSPTYTDTQYF.

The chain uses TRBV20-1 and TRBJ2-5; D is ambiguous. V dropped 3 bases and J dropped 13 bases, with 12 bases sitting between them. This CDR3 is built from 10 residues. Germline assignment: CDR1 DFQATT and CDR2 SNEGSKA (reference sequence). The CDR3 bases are TGCAGTGCTAGGTCGTTGACTGCGTACTTC. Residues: CSARSLTAYF.

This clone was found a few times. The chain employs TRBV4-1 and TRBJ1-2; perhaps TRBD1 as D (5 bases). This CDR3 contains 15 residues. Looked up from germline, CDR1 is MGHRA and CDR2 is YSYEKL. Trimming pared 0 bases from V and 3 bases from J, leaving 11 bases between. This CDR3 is CASSQDQGVDYGYTF. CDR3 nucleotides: TGCGCCAGCAGCCAAGATCAGGGAGTGGACTATGGCTACACCTTC.

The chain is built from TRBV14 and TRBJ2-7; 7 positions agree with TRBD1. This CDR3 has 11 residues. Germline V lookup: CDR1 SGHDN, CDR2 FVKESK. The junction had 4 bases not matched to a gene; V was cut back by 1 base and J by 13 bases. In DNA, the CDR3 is TGTGCCAGCAGCCAAGGAGGGACAGACTACTTC. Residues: CASSQGGTDYF.

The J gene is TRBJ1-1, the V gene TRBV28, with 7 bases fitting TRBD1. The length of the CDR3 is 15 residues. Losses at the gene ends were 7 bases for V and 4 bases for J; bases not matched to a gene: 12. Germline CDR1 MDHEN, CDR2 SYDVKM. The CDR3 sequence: CASILVTGLGTEAFF. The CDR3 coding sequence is TGTGCCAGCATTCTTGTGACAGGGCTAGGCACTGAAGCTTTCTTT.

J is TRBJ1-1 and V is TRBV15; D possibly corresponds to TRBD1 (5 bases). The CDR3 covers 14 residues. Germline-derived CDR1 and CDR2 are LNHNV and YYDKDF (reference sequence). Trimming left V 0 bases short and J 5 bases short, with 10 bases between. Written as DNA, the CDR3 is TGTGCCACCAGCAGAGATTTAGAGGGGACTGAAGCTTTCTTT. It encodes CATSRDLEGTEAFF.

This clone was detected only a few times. CDR3 sequence: CSADRSGELFF. The CDR3 DNA is TGCAGCGCGGACCGCTCCGGGGAGCTGTTTTTT. The genes are TRBV29-1 and TRBJ2-2; D not resolved. Germline CDR1 SQVTM, CDR2 ANQGSEA. V was cut by 7 bases and J by 6 bases, with 9 bases left in between. CDR3 length equals 11 residues.

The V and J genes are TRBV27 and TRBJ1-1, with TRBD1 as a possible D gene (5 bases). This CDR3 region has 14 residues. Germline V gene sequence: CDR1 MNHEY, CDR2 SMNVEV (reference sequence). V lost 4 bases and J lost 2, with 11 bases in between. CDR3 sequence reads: CASSSQGPNTEAFF. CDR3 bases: TGTGCCAGCAGTTCTCAGGGACCCAACACTGAAGCTTTCTTT.

CDR3 protein: CASSEASARRTQYF. CDR3 bases: TGTGCCAGCAGTGAAGCGTCGGCCCGGCGGACCCAGTACTTC. The chain joins TRBV2 to TRBJ2-5; no clear D gene. There are 14 residues in the CDR3. Germline CDR1 SNHLY, CDR2 FYNNEI. V lost 0 bases, J lost 7 bases, and 12 bases lay in between.

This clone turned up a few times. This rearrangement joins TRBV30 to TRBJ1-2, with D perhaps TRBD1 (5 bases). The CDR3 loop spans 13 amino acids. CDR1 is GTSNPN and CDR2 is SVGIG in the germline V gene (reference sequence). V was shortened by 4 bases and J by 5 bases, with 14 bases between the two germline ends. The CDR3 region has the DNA TGTGCCTGGAAAACTTTGACAGCTTATGGCTACACCTTC. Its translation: CAWKTLTAYGYTF.